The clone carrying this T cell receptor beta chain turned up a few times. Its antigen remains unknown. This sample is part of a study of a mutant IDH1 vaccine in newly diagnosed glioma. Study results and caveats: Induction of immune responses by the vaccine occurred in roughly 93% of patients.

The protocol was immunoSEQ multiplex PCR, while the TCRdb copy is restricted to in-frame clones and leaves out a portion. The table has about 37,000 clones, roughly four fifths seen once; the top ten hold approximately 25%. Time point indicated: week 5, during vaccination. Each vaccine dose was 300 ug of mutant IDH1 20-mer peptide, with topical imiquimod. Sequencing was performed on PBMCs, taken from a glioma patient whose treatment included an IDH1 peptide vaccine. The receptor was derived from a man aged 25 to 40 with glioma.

CDR3 protein: CASSQTGEASPLHF. The CDR3 bases are TGTGCCAGCAGTCAGACAGGGGAGGCCTCACCCCTCCACTTT. The chain couples TRBV2 to TRBJ1-6; 8 nucleotides line up with TRBD1. CDR3 size: 14 residues. Germline-derived CDR1 and CDR2 are SNHLY and FYNNEI. Trimming removed 5 bases from V and 10 bases from J; junction bases left unmatched: 7.